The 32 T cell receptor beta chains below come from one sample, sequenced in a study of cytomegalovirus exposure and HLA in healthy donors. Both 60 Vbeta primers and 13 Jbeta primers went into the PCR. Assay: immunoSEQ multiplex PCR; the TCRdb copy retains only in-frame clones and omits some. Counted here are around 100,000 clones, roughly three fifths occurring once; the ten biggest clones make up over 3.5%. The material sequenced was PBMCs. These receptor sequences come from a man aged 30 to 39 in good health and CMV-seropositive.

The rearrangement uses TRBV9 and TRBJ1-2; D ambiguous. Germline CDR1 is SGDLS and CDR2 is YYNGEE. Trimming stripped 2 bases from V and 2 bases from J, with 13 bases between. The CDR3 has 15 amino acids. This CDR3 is CASSVDPGGNYGYTF. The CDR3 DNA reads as TGTGCCAGCAGCGTGGATCCGGGAGGGAACTATGGCTACACCTTC.

CDR3 coding DNA: TGTGCCATCAGTGATTTCCCAGGTTACAATCAGCCCCAGCATTTT. Translated, it gives CAISDFPGYNQPQHF. This chain links TRBV10-3 with TRBJ1-5; D not certain. Germline CDR1 and CDR2: ENHRY and SYGVKD. There are 15 residues in the CDR3. Trimming shortened V by 3 bases and J by 3 bases, and 12 bases separated the two germline ends.

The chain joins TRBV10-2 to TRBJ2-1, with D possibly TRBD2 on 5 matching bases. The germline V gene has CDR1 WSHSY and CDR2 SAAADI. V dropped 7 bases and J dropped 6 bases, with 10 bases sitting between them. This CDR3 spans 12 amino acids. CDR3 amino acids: CASNGLLNEQFF. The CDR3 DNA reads TGCGCCAGCAATGGACTCCTCAATGAGCAGTTCTTC.

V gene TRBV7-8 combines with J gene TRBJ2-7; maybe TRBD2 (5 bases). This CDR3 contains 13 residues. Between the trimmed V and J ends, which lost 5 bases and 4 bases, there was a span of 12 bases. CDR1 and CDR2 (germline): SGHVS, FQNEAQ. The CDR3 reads CASSLGRRYEQYF. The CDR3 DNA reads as TGTGCCAGCAGCCTAGGGAGACGGTACGAGCAGTACTTC.

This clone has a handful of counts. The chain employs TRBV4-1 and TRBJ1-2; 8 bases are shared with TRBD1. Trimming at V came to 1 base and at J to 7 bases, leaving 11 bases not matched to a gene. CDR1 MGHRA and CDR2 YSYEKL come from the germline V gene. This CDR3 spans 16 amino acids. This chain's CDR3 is CASSQGTGTGKAGYTF. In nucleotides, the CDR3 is TGCGCCAGCAGCCAAGGCACCGGGACAGGAAAGGCTGGCTACACCTTC.

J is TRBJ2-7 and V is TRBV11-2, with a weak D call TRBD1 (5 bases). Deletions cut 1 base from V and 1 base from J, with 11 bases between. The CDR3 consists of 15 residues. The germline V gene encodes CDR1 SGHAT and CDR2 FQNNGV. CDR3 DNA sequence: TGTGCCAGCAGCTTAGGCCAGGGTCTATCCTACGAGCAGTACTTC. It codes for CASSLGQGLSYEQYF.

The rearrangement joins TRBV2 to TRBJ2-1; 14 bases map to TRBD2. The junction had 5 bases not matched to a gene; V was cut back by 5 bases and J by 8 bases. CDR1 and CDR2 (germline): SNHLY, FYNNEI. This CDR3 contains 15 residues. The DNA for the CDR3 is TGTGCCAGCAGTATACCGGGACTAGCGGGGGATGAGCAGTTCTTC. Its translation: CASSIPGLAGDEQFF.

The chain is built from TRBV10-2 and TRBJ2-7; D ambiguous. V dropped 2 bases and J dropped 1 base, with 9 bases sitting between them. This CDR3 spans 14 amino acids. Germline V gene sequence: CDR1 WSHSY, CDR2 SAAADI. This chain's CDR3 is CASSEGAVSYEQYF. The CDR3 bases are TGCGCCAGCAGTGAGGGTGCAGTATCCTACGAGCAGTACTTC.

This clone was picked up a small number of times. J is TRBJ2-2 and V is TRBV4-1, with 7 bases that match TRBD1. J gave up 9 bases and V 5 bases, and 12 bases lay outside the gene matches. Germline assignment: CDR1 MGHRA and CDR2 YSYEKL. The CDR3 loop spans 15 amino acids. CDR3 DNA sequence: TGCGCCAGCAGCGTCGGGGTCGGGACAGCGAGGGAGCTGTTTTTT. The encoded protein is CASSVGVGTARELFF.

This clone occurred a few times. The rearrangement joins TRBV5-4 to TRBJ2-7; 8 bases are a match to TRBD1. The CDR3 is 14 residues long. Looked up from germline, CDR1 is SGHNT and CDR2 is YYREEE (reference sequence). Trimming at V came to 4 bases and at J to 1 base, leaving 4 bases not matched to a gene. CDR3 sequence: CASSKDRASYEQYF. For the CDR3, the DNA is TGTGCCAGCAGCAAGGACAGGGCGTCCTACGAGCAGTACTTC.

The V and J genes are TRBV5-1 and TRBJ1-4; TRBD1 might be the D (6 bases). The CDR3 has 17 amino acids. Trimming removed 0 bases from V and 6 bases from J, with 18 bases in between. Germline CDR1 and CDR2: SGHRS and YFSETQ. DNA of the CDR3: TGCGCCAGCAGCTTGGCGGCAGGGGAGCTCATGGATGAAAAACTGTTTTTT. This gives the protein CASSLAAGELMDEKLFF.

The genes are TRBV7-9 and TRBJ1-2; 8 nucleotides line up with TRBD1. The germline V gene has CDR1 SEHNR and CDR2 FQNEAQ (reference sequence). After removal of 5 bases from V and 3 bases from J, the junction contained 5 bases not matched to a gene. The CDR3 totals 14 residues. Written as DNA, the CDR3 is TGTGCCAGCAGCCCCTTGACAGGGGACTATGGCTACACCTTC. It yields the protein CASSPLTGDYGYTF.

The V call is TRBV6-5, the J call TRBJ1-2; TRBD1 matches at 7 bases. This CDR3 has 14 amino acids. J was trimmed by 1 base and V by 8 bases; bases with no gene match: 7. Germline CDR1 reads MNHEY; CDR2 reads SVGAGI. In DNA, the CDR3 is TGTGCCAGCGCCGTACAGGGGCATAACTATGGCTACACCTTC. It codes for CASAVQGHNYGYTF.

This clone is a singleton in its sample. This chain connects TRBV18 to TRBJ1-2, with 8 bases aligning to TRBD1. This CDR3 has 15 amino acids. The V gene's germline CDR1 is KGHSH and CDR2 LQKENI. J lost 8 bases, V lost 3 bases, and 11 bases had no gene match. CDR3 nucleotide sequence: TGTGCCAGCTCACCCATTCCAGGGGGCGCAGGGGGCTACACCTTC. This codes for CASSPIPGGAGGYTF.

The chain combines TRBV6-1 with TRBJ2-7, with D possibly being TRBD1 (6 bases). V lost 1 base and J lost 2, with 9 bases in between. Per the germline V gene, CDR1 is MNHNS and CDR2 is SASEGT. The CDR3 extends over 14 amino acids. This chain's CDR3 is CASSEGRGAYEQYF. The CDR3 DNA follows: TGTGCCAGCAGTGAAGGCAGGGGAGCCTACGAGCAGTACTTC.

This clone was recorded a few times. The CDR3, as DNA: TGTGCCAGCAGCTTGCGAGCGGGGGGGTACGAGCAGTACTTC. As protein: CASSLRAGGYEQYF. V and J are TRBV7-2 and TRBJ2-7; 10 bases match TRBD2. Unmatched junction bases numbered 3, after V lost 3 bases and J lost 4 bases. CDR1 is SGHTA, CDR2 FQGNSA, per germline. CDR3 size: 14 residues.

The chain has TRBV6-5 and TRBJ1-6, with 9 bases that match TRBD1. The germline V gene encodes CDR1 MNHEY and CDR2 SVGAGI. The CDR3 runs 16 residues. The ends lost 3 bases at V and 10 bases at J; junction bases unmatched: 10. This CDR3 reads CASSYQGTGQGSPLHF. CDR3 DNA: TGTGCCAGCAGTTATCAAGGGACAGGGCAGGGATCACCCCTCCACTTT.

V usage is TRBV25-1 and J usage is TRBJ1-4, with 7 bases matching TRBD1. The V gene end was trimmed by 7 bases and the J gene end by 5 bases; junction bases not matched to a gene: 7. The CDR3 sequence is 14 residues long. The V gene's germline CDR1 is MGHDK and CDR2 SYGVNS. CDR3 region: CASKYGTANEKLFF. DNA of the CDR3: TGTGCCAGCAAATACGGGACAGCAAATGAAAAACTGTTTTTT. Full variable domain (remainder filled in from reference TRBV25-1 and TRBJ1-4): EADIYQTPRYLVIGTGKKITLECSQTMGHDKMYWYQQDPGMELHLIHYSYGVNSTEKGDLSSESTVSRIRTEHFPLTLESARPSHTSQYLCASKYGTANEKLFFGSGTQLSVL.

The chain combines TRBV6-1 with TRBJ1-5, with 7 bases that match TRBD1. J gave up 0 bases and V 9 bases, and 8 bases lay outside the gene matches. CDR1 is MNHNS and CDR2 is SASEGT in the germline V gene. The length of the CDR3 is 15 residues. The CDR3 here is CASRDSPFSNQPQHF. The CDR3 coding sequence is TGTGCCAGTCGGGACAGTCCCTTTAGCAATCAGCCCCAGCATTTT.

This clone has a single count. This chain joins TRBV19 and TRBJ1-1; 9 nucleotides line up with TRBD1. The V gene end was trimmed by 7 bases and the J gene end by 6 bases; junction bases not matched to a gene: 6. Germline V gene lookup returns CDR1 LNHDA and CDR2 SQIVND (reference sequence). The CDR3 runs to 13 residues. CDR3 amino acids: CASIPDRGSEAFF. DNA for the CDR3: TGTGCCAGTATCCCGGACAGGGGATCTGAAGCTTTCTTT.

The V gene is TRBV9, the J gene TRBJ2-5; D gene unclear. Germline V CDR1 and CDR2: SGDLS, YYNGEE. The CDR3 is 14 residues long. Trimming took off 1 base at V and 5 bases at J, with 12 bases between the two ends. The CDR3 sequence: CASSVRTNSETQYF. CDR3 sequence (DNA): TGTGCCAGCAGCGTACGAACTAATTCGGAGACCCAGTACTTC.

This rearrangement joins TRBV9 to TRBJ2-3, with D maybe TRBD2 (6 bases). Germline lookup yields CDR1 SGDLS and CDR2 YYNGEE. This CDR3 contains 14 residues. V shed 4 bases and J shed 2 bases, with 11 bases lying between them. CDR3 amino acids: CASSPGDFTDTQYF. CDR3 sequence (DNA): TGTGCCAGCAGCCCGGGGGACTTCACAGATACGCAGTATTTT.

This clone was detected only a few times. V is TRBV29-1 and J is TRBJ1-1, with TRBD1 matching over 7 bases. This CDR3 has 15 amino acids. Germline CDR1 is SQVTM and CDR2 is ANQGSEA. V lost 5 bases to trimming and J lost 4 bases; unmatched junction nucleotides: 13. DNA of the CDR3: TGCAGCGTTATACCGAAGGGGGCTTCGGGCACTGAAGCTTTCTTT. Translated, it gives CSVIPKGASGTEAFF.

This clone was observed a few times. The CDR3 DNA is TGCGCCAGCAGCCAAGATACTGGGAGGGGCTACACCTTC. Protein sequence: CASSQDTGRGYTF. The chain has TRBV4-1 and TRBJ1-2; D not resolved. CDR3 length: 13 residues. V was cut by 0 bases and J by 8 bases, with 10 bases left in between. The germline V gene has CDR1 MGHRA and CDR2 YSYEKL.

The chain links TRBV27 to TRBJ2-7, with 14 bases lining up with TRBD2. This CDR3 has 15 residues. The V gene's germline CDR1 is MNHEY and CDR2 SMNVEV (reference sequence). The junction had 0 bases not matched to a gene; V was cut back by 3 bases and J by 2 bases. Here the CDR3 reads CASSLTSGGAYEQYF. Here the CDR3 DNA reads TGTGCCAGCAGTTTGACTAGCGGGGGGGCCTACGAGCAGTACTTC.

CDR3 sequence (DNA): TGTGCCAGCAGTATGGACAGGGTATCTGGCTACACCTTC. It encodes CASSMDRVSGYTF. The chain carries TRBV6-5 and TRBJ1-2; 8 bases fit TRBD1. After removal of 5 bases from V and 7 bases from J, the junction contained 6 bases not matched to a gene. Germline-derived CDR1 and CDR2 are MNHEY and SVGAGI. The CDR3 runs 13 residues.

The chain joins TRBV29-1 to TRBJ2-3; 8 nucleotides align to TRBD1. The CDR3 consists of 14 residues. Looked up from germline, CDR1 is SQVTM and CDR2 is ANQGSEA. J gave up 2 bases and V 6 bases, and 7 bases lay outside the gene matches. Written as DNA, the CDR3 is TGCAGCGTGGCCAGGGGGCGCGACACAGATACGCAGTATTTT. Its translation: CSVARGRDTDTQYF.

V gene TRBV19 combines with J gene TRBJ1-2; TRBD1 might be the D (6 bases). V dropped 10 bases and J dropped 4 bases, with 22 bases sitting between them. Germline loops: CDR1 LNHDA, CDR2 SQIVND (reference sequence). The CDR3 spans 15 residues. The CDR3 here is CATWGQGSLIYGYTF. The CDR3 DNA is TGTGCCACCTGGGGGCAGGGGAGTTTGATCTATGGCTACACCTTC.

The DNA of the CDR3 is TGTGCCAGCAGCGTAGATGGGACAGGTCTTTACGAGCAGTACTTC. It yields the protein CASSVDGTGLYEQYF. This sequence joins TRBV9 and TRBJ2-7, with 8 positions matching TRBD1. Germline assignment: CDR1 SGDLS and CDR2 YYNGEE. J was trimmed by 4 bases and V by 0 bases; bases with no gene match: 6. The CDR3 runs to 15 residues.

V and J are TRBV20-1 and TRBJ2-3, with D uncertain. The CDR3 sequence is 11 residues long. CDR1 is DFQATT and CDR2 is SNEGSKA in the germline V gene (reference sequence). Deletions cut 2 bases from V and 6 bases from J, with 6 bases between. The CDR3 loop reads CSARYTDTQYF. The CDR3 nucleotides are TGCAGTGCTAGATACACGGATACGCAGTATTTT.

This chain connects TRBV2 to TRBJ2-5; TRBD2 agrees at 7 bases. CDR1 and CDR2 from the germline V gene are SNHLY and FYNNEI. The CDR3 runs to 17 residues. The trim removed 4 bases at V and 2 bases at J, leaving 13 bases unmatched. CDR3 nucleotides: TGTGCCAGCAGTGGGGGGTGGGGAAGGGGAGGGCAAGAGACCCAGTACTTC. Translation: CASSGGWGRGGQETQYF.

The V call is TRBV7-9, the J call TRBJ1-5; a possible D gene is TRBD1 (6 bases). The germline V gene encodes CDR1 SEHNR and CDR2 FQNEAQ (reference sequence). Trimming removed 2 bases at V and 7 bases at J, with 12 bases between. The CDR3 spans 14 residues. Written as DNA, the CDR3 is TGTGCCAGCAGCTTAAGCACAGGGCTACAGCCCCAGCATTTT. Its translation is CASSLSTGLQPQHF.